The clone carrying this TCR beta chain was found a few times. From germline, CDR1 is SNHLY and CDR2 FYNNEI. This CDR3 has 16 residues. The V segment lost 8 bases and the J segment 2 bases; nucleotides outside the gene matches: 11. These data belong to a study of blood T cell repertoires in COVID-19. The overall study: COVID-19 samples collected from the United States, Italy and Spain covered acute and convalescent phases. The cDNA or gDNA used as material had been derived from T cells, B-cell-depleted T cells, or PBMCs.

Original analysis: Researchers report that nucleated cell counts were estimated from reference gene primer amplification. Here immunoSEQ multiplex PCR was the method, and the copy in TCRdb shows in-frame clones only, minus some. The DNA was the basis for D and trimming; V, J and clone size are from that table. The sample lists 250,000 to 300,000 clones, 65% to 85% occurring once. The chain recombines TRBV2 with TRBJ2-2, with 7 bases identical to TRBD1. This TCR derives from a man at least 80 years old with acute or convalescent COVID-19. The specimen sequenced was peripheral blood. The CDR3 coding sequence is TGTGCCAGCCGGGCGGACGGGACAGCTAACACCGGGGAGCTGTTTTTT. Protein product: CASRADGTANTGELFF.